The 6 T cell receptor beta chains below all came from one sample that was sequenced in a study of blood T cell repertoires in COVID-19. TCRdb keeps only in-frame clones here, not all; method: immunoSEQ multiplex PCR. The sample lists 410,000 or so clones, roughly 89% seen once, with roughly 1.4% in the top ten. The sequenced material came from peripheral blood. All receptors derive from a woman in her 30s with active or convalescent COVID-19.

The chain combines TRBV20-1 with TRBJ1-5, with D perhaps TRBD1 (5 bases). This CDR3 spans 13 amino acids. CDR1 is DFQATT, CDR2 SNEGSKA, per germline (reference sequence). V was shortened by 3 bases and J by 6 bases, with 12 bases between the two germline ends. This CDR3 is CSASSGVPQPQHF. The CDR3 DNA reads as TGCAGTGCTAGTTCGGGGGTACCTCAGCCCCAGCATTTT.

The V call is TRBV2, the J call TRBJ1-2, with 9 positions matching TRBD1. The CDR3 loop spans 15 amino acids. J lost 7 bases, V lost 3 bases, and 9 bases had no gene match. Per the germline V gene, CDR1 is SNHLY and CDR2 is FYNNEI. The CDR3 loop reads CASSDSRQGVGGYTF. CDR3 sequence (DNA): TGTGCCAGCAGTGACAGCAGACAGGGGGTGGGTGGCTACACCTTC.

The CDR3, as DNA: TGCGCCAGCAGCTTGGCCTTGAGTCAGGGGAACACTGAAGCTTTCTTT. Protein: CASSLALSQGNTEAFF. The gene calls are TRBV5-1 and TRBJ1-1, with a possible D match to TRBD1 (5 bases). Germline values: CDR1 SGHRS, CDR2 YFSETQ. The CDR3 has 16 amino acids. The V end was cut by 0 bases, the J end by 1 base, with 13 bases between.

This rearrangement joins TRBV2 to TRBJ2-1; D remains ambiguous. Trimming stripped 7 bases from V and 9 bases from J, with 22 bases between. The germline CDR1 and CDR2 sequences are SNHLY and FYNNEI. This CDR3 is 15 amino acids long. The DNA of the CDR3 is TGTGCCAGCACCGCAGAGGTCGGAATAAGGAGTGAGCAGTTCTTC. This sequence encodes CASTAEVGIRSEQFF.

The V and J genes are TRBV5-1 and TRBJ2-7, with D maybe TRBD1 (6 bases). V was clipped by 1 base and J by 3 bases, with 11 bases between them. From germline, CDR1 is SGHRS and CDR2 YFSETQ. The CDR3 is made up of 14 amino acids. The CDR3 nucleotides are TGCGCCAGCAGCTTGAAGGCAGGGGACTACGAGCAGTACTTC. This gives the protein CASSLKAGDYEQYF. The full variable domain, completed using reference TRBV5-1 and TRBJ2-7, is KAGVTQTPRYLIKTRGQQVTLSCSPISGHRSVSWYQQTPGQGLQFLFEYFSETQRNKGNFPGRFSGRQFSNSRSEMNVSTLELGDSALYLCASSLKAGDYEQYFGPGTRLTVT.

V and J are TRBV5-4 and TRBJ1-1, with a weak D call TRBD1 (6 bases). Germline CDR1 reads SGHNT; CDR2 reads YYREEE (reference sequence). The V end lost 4 bases, the J end lost 2 bases, and 9 bases lay between the germline ends. The CDR3 totals 13 residues. As DNA, the CDR3 is TGTGCCAGCAGCCGGGGGGCAAACACTGAAGCTTTCTTT. Translation gives CASSRGANTEAFF.